The rows below give T cell receptor beta chains drawn from one sample of a study of HIV-infected patients and healthy controls. TCRdb reprocessed the 5' RACE reads via MiXCR and lists one record per CDR3 protein. The sample consists of roughly 20,000 distinct CDR3 sequences, 12% of them appearing once. The sequenced material came from blood. All receptors come from an adult in good health. Each CDR3 is given with its conserved first and last residue. The D gene is left open where the match is weak.

D	V	J	CDR3
NA	TRBV6-2/TRBV6-3	TRBJ2-3	CASRIWKEDTQYF
NA	TRBV4-3	TRBJ2-3	CASTQGRGRTDTQYF
TRBD1	TRBV7-2	TRBJ1-1	CASSADRVGWEAFF
NA	TRBV6-2/TRBV6-3	TRBJ2-3	CASSYSPGDSTDTQYF
NA	TRBV12-3/TRBV12-4	TRBJ1-1	CASSPGGSPTEAFF
NA	TRBV5-5	TRBJ2-3	CASSFFSSTDTQYF
TRBD1	TRBV4-3	TRBJ1-1	CASSHTRPGTGSAPMNTEAFF
NA	TRBV19	TRBJ2-1	CASSIDLPGGALGQFF
NA	TRBV19	TRBJ1-2	CASSTWTANYGYTF
NA	TRBV12-3/TRBV12-4	TRBJ2-1	CASSLATGYNEQFF
NA	TRBV11-2	TRBJ1-3	CASGLVGTGNTIYF
NA	TRBV4-2	TRBJ1-1	CASSLPHTGNTEAFF
NA	TRBV7-7	TRBJ1-1	CASSLTADTEAFF
NA	TRBV20-1	TRBJ2-3	CSAQPSLYGTDTQYF
TRBD2	TRBV11-2	TRBJ2-3	CASRFAGGQGDTQYF
NA	TRBV9	TRBJ2-7	CASSVHDLYEQYF